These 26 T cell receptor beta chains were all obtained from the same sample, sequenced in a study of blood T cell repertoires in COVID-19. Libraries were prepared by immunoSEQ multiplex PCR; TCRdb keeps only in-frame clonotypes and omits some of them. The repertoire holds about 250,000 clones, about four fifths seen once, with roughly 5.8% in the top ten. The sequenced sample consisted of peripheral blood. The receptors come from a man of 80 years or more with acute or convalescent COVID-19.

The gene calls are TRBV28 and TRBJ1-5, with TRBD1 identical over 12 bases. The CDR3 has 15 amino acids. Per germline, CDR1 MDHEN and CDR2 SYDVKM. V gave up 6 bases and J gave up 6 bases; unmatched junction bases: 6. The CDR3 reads CASSPGTGGGQPQHF. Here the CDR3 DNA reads TGTGCCAGCAGCCCCGGGACAGGGGGCGGTCAGCCCCAGCATTTT.

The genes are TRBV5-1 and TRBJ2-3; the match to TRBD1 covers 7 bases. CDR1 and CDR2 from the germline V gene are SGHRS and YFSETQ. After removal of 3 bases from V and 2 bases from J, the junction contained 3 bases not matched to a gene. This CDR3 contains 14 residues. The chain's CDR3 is CASSSGQATDTQYF. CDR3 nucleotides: TGCGCCAGCAGCTCAGGACAGGCCACAGATACGCAGTATTTT.

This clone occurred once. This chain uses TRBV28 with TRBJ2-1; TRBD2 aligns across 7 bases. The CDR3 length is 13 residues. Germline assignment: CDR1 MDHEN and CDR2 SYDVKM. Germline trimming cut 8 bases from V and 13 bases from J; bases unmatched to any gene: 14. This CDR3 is CASSSEWGRGQFF. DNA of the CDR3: TGTGCCAGCTCTTCTGAGTGGGGGAGGGGACAGTTCTTC.

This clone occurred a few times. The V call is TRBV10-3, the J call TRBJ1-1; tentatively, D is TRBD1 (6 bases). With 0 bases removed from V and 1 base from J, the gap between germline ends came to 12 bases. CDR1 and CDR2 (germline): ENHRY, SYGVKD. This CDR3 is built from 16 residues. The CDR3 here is CAISESGTNENTEAFF. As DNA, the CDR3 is TGTGCCATCAGTGAGTCGGGGACAAACGAGAACACTGAAGCTTTCTTT.

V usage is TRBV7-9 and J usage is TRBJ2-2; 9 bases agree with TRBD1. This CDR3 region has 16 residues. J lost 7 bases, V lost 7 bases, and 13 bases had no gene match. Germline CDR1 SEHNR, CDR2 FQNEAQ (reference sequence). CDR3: CASIPKWTGVIGELFF. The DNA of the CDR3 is TGTGCCAGCATCCCAAAATGGACAGGGGTTATCGGGGAGCTGTTTTTT.

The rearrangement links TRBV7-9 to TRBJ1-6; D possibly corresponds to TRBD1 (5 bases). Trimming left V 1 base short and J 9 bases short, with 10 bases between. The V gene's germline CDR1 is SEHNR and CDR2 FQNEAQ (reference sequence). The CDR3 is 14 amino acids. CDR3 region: CASSLGDQGSPLHF. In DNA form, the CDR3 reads TGTGCCAGCAGCTTAGGGGATCAGGGTTCACCCCTCCACTTT.

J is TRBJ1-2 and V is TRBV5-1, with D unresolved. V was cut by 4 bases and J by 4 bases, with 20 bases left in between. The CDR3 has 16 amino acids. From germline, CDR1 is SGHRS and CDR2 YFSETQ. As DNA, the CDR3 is TGCGCCAGCAGCGAAGGCGGGGATTCGAAGATCTATGGCTACACCTTC. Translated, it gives CASSEGGDSKIYGYTF.

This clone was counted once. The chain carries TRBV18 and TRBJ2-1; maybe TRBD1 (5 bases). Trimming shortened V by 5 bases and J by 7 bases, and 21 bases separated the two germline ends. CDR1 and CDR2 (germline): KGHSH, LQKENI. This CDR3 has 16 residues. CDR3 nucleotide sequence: TGTGCCAGCTCATCAATCTCCTGGGCAGGGCAAAATGAGCAGTTCTTC. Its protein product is CASSSISWAGQNEQFF.

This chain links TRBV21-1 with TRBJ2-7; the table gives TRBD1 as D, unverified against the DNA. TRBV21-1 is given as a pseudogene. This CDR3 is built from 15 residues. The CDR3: CASSKDRQGIYEQYF. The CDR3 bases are TGTGCCAGCAGCAAAGACCGGCAGGGCATCTACGAGCAGTACTTC.

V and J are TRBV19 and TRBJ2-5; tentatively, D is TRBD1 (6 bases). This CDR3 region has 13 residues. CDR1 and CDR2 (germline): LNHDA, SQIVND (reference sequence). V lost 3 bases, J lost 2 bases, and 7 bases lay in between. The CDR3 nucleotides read TGTGCCAGTAGTATGGGACAACAAGAGACCCAGTACTTC. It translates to CASSMGQQETQYF.

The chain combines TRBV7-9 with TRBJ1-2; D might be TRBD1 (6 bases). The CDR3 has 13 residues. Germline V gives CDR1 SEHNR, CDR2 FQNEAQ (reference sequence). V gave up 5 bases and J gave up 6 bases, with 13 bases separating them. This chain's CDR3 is CASSPTGNNGYTF. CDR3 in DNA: TGTGCCAGCAGCCCCACAGGGAACAATGGCTACACCTTC.

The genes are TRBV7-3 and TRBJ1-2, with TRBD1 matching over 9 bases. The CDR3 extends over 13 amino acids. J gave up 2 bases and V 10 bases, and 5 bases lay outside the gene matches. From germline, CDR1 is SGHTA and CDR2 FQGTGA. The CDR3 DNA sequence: TGTGCCATCGGGGGACAGGGAAACTATGGCTACACCTTC. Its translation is CAIGGQGNYGYTF. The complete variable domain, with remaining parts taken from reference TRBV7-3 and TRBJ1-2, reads GAGVSQTPSNKVTEKGKYVELRCDPISGHTALYWYRQSLGQGPEFLIYFQGTGAADDSGLPNDRFFAVRPEGSVSTLKIQRTERGDSAVYLCAIGGQGNYGYTFGSGTRLTVV.

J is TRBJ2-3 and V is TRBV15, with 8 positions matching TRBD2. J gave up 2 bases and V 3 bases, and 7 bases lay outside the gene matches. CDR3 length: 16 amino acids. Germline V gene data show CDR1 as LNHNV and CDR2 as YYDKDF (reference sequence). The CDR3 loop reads CATSSFSGENTDTQYF. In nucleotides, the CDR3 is TGTGCCACCAGCAGTTTTAGCGGGGAGAACACAGATACGCAGTATTTT. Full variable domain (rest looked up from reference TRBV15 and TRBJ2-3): DAMVIQNPRYQVTQFGKPVTLSCSQTLNHNVMYWYQQKSSQAPKLLFHYYDKDFNNEADTPDNFQSRRPNTSFCFLDIRSPGLGDTAMYLCATSSFSGENTDTQYFGPGTRLTVL.

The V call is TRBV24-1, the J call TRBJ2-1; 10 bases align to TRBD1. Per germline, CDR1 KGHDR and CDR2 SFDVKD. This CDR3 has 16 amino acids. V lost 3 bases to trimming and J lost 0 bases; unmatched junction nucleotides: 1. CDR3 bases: TGTGCCACCAGTGATAGGACAGGGGGCTCCTACAATGAGCAGTTCTTC. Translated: CATSDRTGGSYNEQFF.

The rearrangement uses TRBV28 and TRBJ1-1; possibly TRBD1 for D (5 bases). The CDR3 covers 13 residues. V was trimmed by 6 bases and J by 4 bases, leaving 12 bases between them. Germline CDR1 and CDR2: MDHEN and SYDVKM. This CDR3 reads CASSLRVTTEAFF. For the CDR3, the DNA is TGTGCCAGCAGCCTCAGGGTAACCACTGAAGCTTTCTTT. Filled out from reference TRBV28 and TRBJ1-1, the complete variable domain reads DVKVTQSSRYLVKRTGEKVFLECVQDMDHENMFWYRQDPGLGLRLIYFSYDVKMKEKGDIPEGYSVSREKKERFSLILESASTNQTSMYLCASSLRVTTEAFFGQGTRLTVV.

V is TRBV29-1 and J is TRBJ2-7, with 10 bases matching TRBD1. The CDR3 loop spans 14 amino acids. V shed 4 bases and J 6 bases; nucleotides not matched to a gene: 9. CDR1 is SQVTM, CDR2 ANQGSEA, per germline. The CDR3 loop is CSVALGTGESEQYF. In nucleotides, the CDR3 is TGCAGCGTTGCATTAGGGACAGGGGAGTCCGAGCAGTACTTC.

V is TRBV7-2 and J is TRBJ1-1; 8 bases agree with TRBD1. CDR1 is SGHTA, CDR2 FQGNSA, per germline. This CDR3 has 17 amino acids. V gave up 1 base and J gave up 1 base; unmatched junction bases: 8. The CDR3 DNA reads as TGTGCCAGCAGCTTAGGAGCCGGACAGGGAACGAACACTGAAGCTTTCTTT. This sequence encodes CASSLGAGQGTNTEAFF.

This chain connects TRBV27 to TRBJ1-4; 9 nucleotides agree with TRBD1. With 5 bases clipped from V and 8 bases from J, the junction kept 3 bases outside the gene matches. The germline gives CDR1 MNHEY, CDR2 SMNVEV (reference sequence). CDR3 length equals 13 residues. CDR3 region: CASSDRGGEKLFF. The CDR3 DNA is TGTGCCAGCAGTGACAGGGGGGGGGAAAAACTGTTTTTT.

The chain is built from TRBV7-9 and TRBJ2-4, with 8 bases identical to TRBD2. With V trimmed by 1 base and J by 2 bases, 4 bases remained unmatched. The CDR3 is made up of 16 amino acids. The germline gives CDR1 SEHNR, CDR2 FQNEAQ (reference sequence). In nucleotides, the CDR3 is TGTGCCAGCAGCTTAGACGGGAGGGGTACCAAAAACATTCAGTACTTC. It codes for CASSLDGRGTKNIQYF.

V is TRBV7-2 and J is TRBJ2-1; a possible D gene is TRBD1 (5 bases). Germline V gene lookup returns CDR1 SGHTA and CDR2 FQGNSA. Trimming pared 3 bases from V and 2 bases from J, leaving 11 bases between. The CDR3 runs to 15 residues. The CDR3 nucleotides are TGTGCCAGCAGCTTTATGTCAGGGCCCTACAATGAGCAGTTCTTC. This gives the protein CASSFMSGPYNEQFF.

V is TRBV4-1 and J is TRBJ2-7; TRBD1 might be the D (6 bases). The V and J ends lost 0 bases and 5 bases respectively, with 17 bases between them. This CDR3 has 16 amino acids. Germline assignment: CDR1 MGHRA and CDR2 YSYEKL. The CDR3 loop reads CASSQDTGTTEHEQYF. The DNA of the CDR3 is TGCGCCAGCAGCCAAGATACGGGGACAACTGAGCACGAGCAGTACTTC.

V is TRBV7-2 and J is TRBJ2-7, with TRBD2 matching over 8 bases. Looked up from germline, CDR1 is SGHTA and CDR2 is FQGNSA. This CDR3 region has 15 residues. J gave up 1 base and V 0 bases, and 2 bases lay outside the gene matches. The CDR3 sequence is CASSLAAGGSYEQYF. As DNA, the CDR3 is TGTGCCAGCAGCTTAGCTGCGGGAGGTTCCTACGAGCAGTACTTC.

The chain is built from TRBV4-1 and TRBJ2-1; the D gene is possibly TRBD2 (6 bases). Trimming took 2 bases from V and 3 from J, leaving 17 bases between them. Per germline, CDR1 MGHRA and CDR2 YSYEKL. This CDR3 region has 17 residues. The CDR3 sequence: CASSQPRAGSGYNEQFF. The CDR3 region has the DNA TGCGCCAGCAGCCAACCCAGAGCGGGTAGCGGCTACAATGAGCAGTTCTTC.

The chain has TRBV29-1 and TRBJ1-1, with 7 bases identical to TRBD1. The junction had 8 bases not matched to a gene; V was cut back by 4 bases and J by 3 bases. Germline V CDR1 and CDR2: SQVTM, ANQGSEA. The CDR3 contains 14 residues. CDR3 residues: CSVAKNRGDTEAFF. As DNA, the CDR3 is TGCAGCGTTGCAAAAAACAGGGGTGACACTGAAGCTTTCTTT.

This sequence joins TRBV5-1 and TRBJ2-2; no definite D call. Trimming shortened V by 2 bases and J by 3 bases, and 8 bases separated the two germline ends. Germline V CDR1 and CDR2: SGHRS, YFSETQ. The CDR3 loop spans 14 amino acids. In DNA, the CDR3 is TGCGCCAGCAGCTTAAACACCCACACCGGGGAGCTGTTTTTT. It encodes CASSLNTHTGELFF.

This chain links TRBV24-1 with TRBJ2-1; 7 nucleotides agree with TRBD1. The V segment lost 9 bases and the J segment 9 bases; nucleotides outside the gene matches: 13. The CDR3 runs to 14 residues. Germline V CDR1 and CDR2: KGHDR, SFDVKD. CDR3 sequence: CATAPQDRRAEQFF. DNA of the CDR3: TGTGCCACCGCCCCACAGGACAGGCGAGCTGAGCAGTTCTTC.